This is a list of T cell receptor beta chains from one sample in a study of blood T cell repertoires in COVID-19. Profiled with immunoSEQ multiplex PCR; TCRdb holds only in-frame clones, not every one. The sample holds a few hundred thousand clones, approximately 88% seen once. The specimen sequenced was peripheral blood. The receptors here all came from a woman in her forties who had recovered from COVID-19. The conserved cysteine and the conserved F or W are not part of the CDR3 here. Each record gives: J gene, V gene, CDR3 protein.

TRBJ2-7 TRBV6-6 ASSYPPSYEQY
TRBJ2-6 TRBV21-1 ASSKGRGVWANVLT
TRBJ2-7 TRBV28 ASSSRGTGGERYEQY
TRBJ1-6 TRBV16 ASSTRQSSYNSPLH
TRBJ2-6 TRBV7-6 ASSAATASSGANVLT
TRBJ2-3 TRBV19 ASTSSGVSTDTQY
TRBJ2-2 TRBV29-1 SVHQGGGELF
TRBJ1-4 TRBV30 AWSVPGGRGEKLF
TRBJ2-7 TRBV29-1 SVSKNYPSYEQY
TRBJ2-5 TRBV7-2 ASSSRSGTETQY
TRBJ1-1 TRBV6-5 ASSYTRVTEAF
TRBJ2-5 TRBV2 ASSEGLAGRETQY
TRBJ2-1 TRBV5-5 ASSFLGLAGGRSNEQF
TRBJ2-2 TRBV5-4 ASSRNKNTGELF
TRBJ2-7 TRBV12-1 ASSKNIAGTAYEQY
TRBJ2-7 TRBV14 ASSQEWDRIYYEQY
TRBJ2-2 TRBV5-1 ASSWGASGLNTGELF
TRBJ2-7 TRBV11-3 ASSRGREQY
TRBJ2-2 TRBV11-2 ASSKGTSEYTGELF
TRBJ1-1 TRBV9 ASSVGLSGGTEDTEAF
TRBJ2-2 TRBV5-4 ASRPGGTGGAGGELF
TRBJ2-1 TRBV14 ASSQGFSVSYNEQF
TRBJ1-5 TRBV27 ASSPWLAGGSNQPQH
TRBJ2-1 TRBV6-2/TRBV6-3 ASSYPKTSGFTPAYNEQF
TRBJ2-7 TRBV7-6 ASSLDRGRSYEQY
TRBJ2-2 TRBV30 AWRPGGNTGELF
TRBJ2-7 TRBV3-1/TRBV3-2 ASSPGLAGAEQY
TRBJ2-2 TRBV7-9 ASSLDTGITGELF
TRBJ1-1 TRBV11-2 ASSFGGNTEAF
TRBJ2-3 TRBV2 ATQSETGSDTQY
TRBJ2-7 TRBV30 AWKGQKYEQY
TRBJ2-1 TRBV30 AWTRGPYNEQF
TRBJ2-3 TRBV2 ASSWTSGITDTQY
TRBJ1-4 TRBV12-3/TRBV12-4 ASSGTGGEKLF
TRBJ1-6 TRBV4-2 ASSQGHTGVSPLH
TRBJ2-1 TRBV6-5 AIRRGAPYNEQF
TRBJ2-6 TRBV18 ASSPTGAGLSGANVLT
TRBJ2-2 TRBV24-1 ATSDPRDRGSNTGELF
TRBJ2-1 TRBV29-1 SVSEYSYNEQF
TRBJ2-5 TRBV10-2 ASSRDRVGETQY
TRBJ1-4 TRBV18 ASSPRGIGQGEEKLF